These T cell receptor beta chains were read from a single sample in a study of blood T cell repertoires in COVID-19. Generated by immunoSEQ multiplex PCR, the TCRdb table keeps only in-frame clones and is missing some. The sample holds 55,000 to 65,000 clones, approximately 86% seen once. Material for sequencing was peripheral blood. The receptors come from a man aged 60 to 69 with acute or convalescent COVID-19. Each CDR3 is given with its conserved first and last residue. The order of the fields is D gene, J gene, V gene, clone size, CDR3 DNA, CDR3 protein. A D gene is named only where the DNA matches it firmly. Size is stated for part of the rows, as once, few or many counts, or as a class when the clone is expanded.

D gene: TRBD1; J gene: TRBJ2-1; V gene: TRBV19; clone size: .; CDR3 DNA: TGTGCCAGTACCGAGGGAGACAGGGTCAGAGATGAGCAGTTCTTC; CDR3 protein: CASTEGDRVRDEQFF
D gene: TRBD2; J gene: TRBJ2-3; V gene: TRBV13; clone size: .; CDR3 DNA: TGTGCCAGCAGCTACGGACTAGCGGGAGGGAGCACAGATACGCAGTATTTT; CDR3 protein: CASSYGLAGGSTDTQYF
D gene: TRBD2; J gene: TRBJ2-5; V gene: TRBV24-1; clone size: .; CDR3 DNA: TGTGCCACCAGTGACCTTATTGGACTAGCGGGAGAGCAAGAGACCCAGTACTTC; CDR3 protein: CATSDLIGLAGEQETQYF
D gene: .; J gene: TRBJ2-3; V gene: TRBV14; clone size: .; CDR3 DNA: TGTGCCAGCAGCCAAGTCGCAGGGCTCACAGATACGCAGTATTTT; CDR3 protein: CASSQVAGLTDTQYF
D gene: .; J gene: TRBJ1-3; V gene: TRBV15; clone size: .; CDR3 DNA: TGTGCCACAAAAAGGCACGGGGGGAACGCCATATATTTT; CDR3 protein: CATKRHGGNAIYF
D gene: .; J gene: TRBJ2-5; V gene: TRBV28; clone size: .; CDR3 DNA: TGTGCCAGCAGTTTACCCAGGGGCGCAGGGCAAGAGACCCAGTACTTC; CDR3 protein: CASSLPRGAGQETQYF
D gene: TRBD1; J gene: TRBJ1-5; V gene: TRBV10-3; clone size: .; CDR3 DNA: TGTGCCATCAGTGAAAGTCAGGGGGTGGGACGCAATCAGCCCCAGCATTTT; CDR3 protein: CAISESQGVGRNQPQHF
D gene: .; J gene: TRBJ1-1; V gene: TRBV9; clone size: .; CDR3 DNA: TGTGCCAGCAGCGAATCAGGGAAGGTAAACACTGAAGCTTTCTTT; CDR3 protein: CASSESGKVNTEAFF
D gene: TRBD2; J gene: TRBJ2-3; V gene: TRBV18; clone size: .; CDR3 DNA: TGTGCCAGCTCATCGACCGGGACTAGCGGGAGGCCCACTAGCACAGATACGCAGTATTTT; CDR3 protein: CASSSTGTSGRPTSTDTQYF
D gene: .; J gene: TRBJ1-1; V gene: TRBV28; clone size: .; CDR3 DNA: TGTGCCAGCAGGAGCGTGAACACTGAAGCTTTCTTT; CDR3 protein: CASRSVNTEAFF
D gene: .; J gene: TRBJ1-2; V gene: TRBV3-1/TRBV3-2; clone size: .; CDR3 DNA: TGTGCCAGCAGCCTCACGTGGGGGGAGTATGGCTACACCTTC; CDR3 protein: CASSLTWGEYGYTF
D gene: .; J gene: TRBJ2-1; V gene: TRBV4-1; clone size: .; CDR3 DNA: TGCGCCAGCAGCCAACAGTCCTACAATGAGCAGTTCTTC; CDR3 protein: CASSQQSYNEQFF
D gene: .; J gene: TRBJ1-4; V gene: TRBV5-1; clone size: .; CDR3 DNA: TGCGCCAGCAGCTTGGCCGGATACTCCGAGGTGTTTTTT; CDR3 protein: CASSLAGYSEVFF
D gene: TRBD1; J gene: TRBJ1-6; V gene: TRBV7-3; clone size: .; CDR3 DNA: TGTGCCAGCAGCCAACTCGGGGGGCCCGGGACAGGGTCACCCCTCCACTTT; CDR3 protein: CASSQLGGPGTGSPLHF
D gene: .; J gene: TRBJ2-7; V gene: TRBV25-1; clone size: few; CDR3 DNA: TGTGCCAGCACCGAGGGGGAGTACGAGCAGTACTTC; CDR3 protein: CASTEGEYEQYF
D gene: TRBD2; J gene: TRBJ2-7; V gene: TRBV28; clone size: .; CDR3 DNA: TGTGCCAGCGGGAGGGGTTTGATCGAGCAGTACTTC; CDR3 protein: CASGRGLIEQYF
D gene: .; J gene: TRBJ2-5; V gene: TRBV21-1; clone size: .; CDR3 DNA: TGTGCCAGCAGTCGGACAGGGTTCCCCTTGGAGACCCAGTACTTC; CDR3 protein: CASSRTGFPLETQYF
D gene: .; J gene: TRBJ2-7; V gene: TRBV28; clone size: .; CDR3 DNA: TGTGCCAGCCGCTTGACAGGAGCCTACGAGCAGTACTTC; CDR3 protein: CASRLTGAYEQYF
D gene: .; J gene: TRBJ1-1; V gene: TRBV7-2; clone size: .; CDR3 DNA: TGTGCCAGCAGCCTCAGGGTTGCGAACACTGAAGCTTTCTTT; CDR3 protein: CASSLRVANTEAFF
D gene: TRBD2; J gene: TRBJ2-7; V gene: TRBV7-9; clone size: once; CDR3 DNA: TGTGCCAGCAGCTCACTAGCGTCAAACTCCTACGAGCAGTACTTC; CDR3 protein: CASSSLASNSYEQYF
D gene: .; J gene: TRBJ1-4; V gene: TRBV27; clone size: few; CDR3 DNA: TGTGCCAGCAGTTTTCCCGATGAAAAACTGTTTTTT; CDR3 protein: CASSFPDEKLFF
D gene: .; J gene: TRBJ2-3; V gene: TRBV27; clone size: few; CDR3 DNA: TGTGCCAGCAGTTTATCGGAGGGAATCACAGATACGCAGTATTTT; CDR3 protein: CASSLSEGITDTQYF
D gene: TRBD2; J gene: TRBJ2-1; V gene: TRBV5-4; clone size: .; CDR3 DNA: TGTGCCAGCAGCCCCGCCGGGACTAGCGGGAGCTATGAGCAGTTCTTC; CDR3 protein: CASSPAGTSGSYEQFF
D gene: TRBD1; J gene: TRBJ2-1; V gene: TRBV28; clone size: .; CDR3 DNA: TGTGCCAGCAGTTTGACCGCAGGGGGCAGAAATGAGCAGTTCTTC; CDR3 protein: CASSLTAGGRNEQFF
D gene: TRBD2; J gene: TRBJ2-7; V gene: TRBV28; clone size: .; CDR3 DNA: TGTGCCAGCAGCCCGAGGGCTAGCGGGAGATGGTACGAGCAGTACTTC; CDR3 protein: CASSPRASGRWYEQYF
D gene: TRBD2; J gene: TRBJ2-3; V gene: TRBV27; clone size: once; CDR3 DNA: TGTGCCAGCAGTTTAGGTAGCGGGAGCCGAGATACGCAGTATTTT; CDR3 protein: CASSLGSGSRDTQYF
D gene: .; J gene: TRBJ1-5; V gene: TRBV28; clone size: few; CDR3 DNA: TGTGCCAGCAGCTCTGCCTTAGGGAGTAGCAATCAGCCCCAGCATTTT; CDR3 protein: CASSSALGSSNQPQHF
D gene: .; J gene: TRBJ1-2; V gene: TRBV27; clone size: .; CDR3 DNA: TGTGCCAGCAGTTCCGGACTGAGCTATGGCTACACCTTC; CDR3 protein: CASSSGLSYGYTF
D gene: .; J gene: TRBJ2-7; V gene: TRBV28; clone size: .; CDR3 DNA: TGTGCCAGCAGTAAGGGGGATTTCATCTACGAGCAGTACTTC; CDR3 protein: CASSKGDFIYEQYF
D gene: .; J gene: TRBJ1-3; V gene: TRBV13; clone size: .; CDR3 DNA: TGTGCCAGCAGCTTACGGGGTACAGGAAACACCATATATTTT; CDR3 protein: CASSLRGTGNTIYF
D gene: TRBD1; J gene: TRBJ2-1; V gene: TRBV11-2; clone size: .; CDR3 DNA: TGTGCCAGCAGCTTAGAGGGGGTAGGACAGGGCTACAATGAGCAGTTCTTC; CDR3 protein: CASSLEGVGQGYNEQFF
D gene: .; J gene: TRBJ2-2; V gene: TRBV6-4; clone size: .; CDR3 DNA: TGTGCCAGCAGTGACTCGAGTCGCGGCATCCGTTCCGGGGAGCTGTTTTTT; CDR3 protein: CASSDSSRGIRSGELFF
D gene: .; J gene: TRBJ2-2; V gene: TRBV7-9; clone size: .; CDR3 DNA: TGTGCCAGCAGCTTAGGTCCTGGGGGCCCCAGTCCGGGGGAGCTGTTTTTT; CDR3 protein: CASSLGPGGPSPGELFF
D gene: .; J gene: TRBJ2-1; V gene: TRBV5-1; clone size: .; CDR3 DNA: TGCGCCAGCAGCGCGGCCGGGACTTCCTTCAATGAGCAGTTCTTC; CDR3 protein: CASSAAGTSFNEQFF
D gene: .; J gene: TRBJ1-1; V gene: TRBV19; clone size: .; CDR3 DNA: TGTGCCAGTAGTACCCGACCCCGGCGGGGGGCTGAAGCTTTCTTT; CDR3 protein: CASSTRPRRGAEAFF
D gene: TRBD1; J gene: TRBJ1-5; V gene: TRBV19; clone size: .; CDR3 DNA: TGTGCCAGTAGTTCCCTGGCAGGGGGATGGCAGCCCCAGCATTTT; CDR3 protein: CASSSLAGGWQPQHF
D gene: .; J gene: TRBJ2-1; V gene: TRBV5-1; clone size: .; CDR3 DNA: TGCGCCAGCAGCCCGGACAGAAACAATGAGCAGTTCTTC; CDR3 protein: CASSPDRNNEQFF
D gene: TRBD1; J gene: TRBJ2-3; V gene: TRBV11-2; clone size: .; CDR3 DNA: TGTGCCAGCAGCCCCAGACAGGGTCGGGGCACAGATACGCAGTATTTT; CDR3 protein: CASSPRQGRGTDTQYF
D gene: TRBD2; J gene: TRBJ2-5; V gene: TRBV2; clone size: few; CDR3 DNA: TGTGCCAGCAGTCAGCGGGAAGAATGGGAGACCCAGTACTTC; CDR3 protein: CASSQREEWETQYF
D gene: TRBD2; J gene: TRBJ2-7; V gene: TRBV18; clone size: few; CDR3 DNA: TGTGCCAGCTCAAAAACGGGAGGGAAGGGCGAGCAGTACTTC; CDR3 protein: CASSKTGGKGEQYF
D gene: .; J gene: TRBJ2-3; V gene: TRBV30; clone size: .; CDR3 DNA: TGTGCCTGGAGCCAAGGGGGAAATACGCAGTATTTT; CDR3 protein: CAWSQGGNTQYF
D gene: TRBD1; J gene: TRBJ2-7; V gene: TRBV7-6; clone size: once; CDR3 DNA: TGTGCCAGCAGCCTAAGGGGGCAGGAGGCGTCCTACGAGCAGTACTTC; CDR3 protein: CASSLRGQEASYEQYF